This T cell receptor beta chain was recorded in a study of T cell responses to AZD1222 COVID-19 vaccine. Germline V gives CDR1 SGHRS, CDR2 YFSETQ. V was shortened by 2 bases and J by 8 bases, with 13 bases between the two germline ends. This CDR3 has 14 residues. The protocol was immunoSEQ multiplex PCR, while the TCRdb copy is restricted to in-frame clones and leaves out a portion. The table records some 100,000 clones, approximately 87% of them present only once. The TCR was taken from an adult in good health. Source: peripheral blood, taken on day 0 of AZD1222 vaccination. The V call is TRBV5-1, the J call TRBJ1-4; weak D call: TRBD1 (5 bases). The CDR3 protein is CASSFEGSKEKLFF. The CDR3 DNA reads as TGCGCCAGCAGCTTTGAGGGGTCCAAGGAAAAACTGTTTTTT.